This is a list of T cell receptor beta chains from one sample in a study of blood T cell repertoires in COVID-19. Sequencing used immunoSEQ multiplex PCR; TCRdb keeps in-frame clones, though not all of them. The table records around 200,000 clones, 70% to 90% of them present only once. The sample was peripheral blood. These TCRs come from a woman aged 18-29 years who had recovered from COVID-19. The CDR3 runs from the conserved cysteine through the conserved F or W. A D gene is named only where the DNA matches it firmly. The size entry is marked missing in some rows and otherwise reads once, few, many or a size class.

clone size: .; V gene: TRBV7-9; D gene: .; J gene: TRBJ2-7; CDR3 DNA: TGTGCCAGCAGCATACACTACGAGCAGTACTTC; CDR3 protein: CASSIHYEQYF
clone size: .; V gene: TRBV11-2; D gene: TRBD2; J gene: TRBJ2-5; CDR3 DNA: TGTGCCAGCAGGGGGCTAGCGGGAAGGGAGACCCAGTACTTC; CDR3 protein: CASRGLAGRETQYF
clone size: few; V gene: TRBV5-1; D gene: .; J gene: TRBJ2-7; CDR3 DNA: TGCGCCAGCAGCTTGGACAGGGCCAGGGAGCAGTACTTC; CDR3 protein: CASSLDRAREQYF
clone size: .; V gene: TRBV18; D gene: .; J gene: TRBJ2-5; CDR3 DNA: TGTGCCAGCTCACCTCAGGGAGAGACCCAGTACTTC; CDR3 protein: CASSPQGETQYF
clone size: .; V gene: TRBV2; D gene: .; J gene: TRBJ2-5; CDR3 DNA: TGTGCCAGCAGTGAACGTTCGGGGGACCAAGAGACCCAGTACTTC; CDR3 protein: CASSERSGDQETQYF
clone size: .; V gene: TRBV24-1; D gene: TRBD1; J gene: TRBJ2-7; CDR3 DNA: TGTGCCACCAGCGATATCGGACAGGGGGCCACCTACGAGCAGTACTTC; CDR3 protein: CATSDIGQGATYEQYF
clone size: .; V gene: TRBV28; D gene: .; J gene: TRBJ1-1; CDR3 DNA: TGTGCCAGCAGTTCTGGGGGCGCGAACACTGAAGCTTTCTTT; CDR3 protein: CASSSGGANTEAFF
clone size: few; V gene: TRBV30; D gene: TRBD2; J gene: TRBJ2-1; CDR3 DNA: TGTGCCTGGAGTGCAGCGGGAGCAGCCTACAATGAGCAGTTCTTC; CDR3 protein: CAWSAAGAAYNEQFF
clone size: .; V gene: TRBV20-1; D gene: TRBD2; J gene: TRBJ2-1; CDR3 DNA: TGCAGTGCTAGTGCTTTGGCTAGCGGGTGGAATGAGCAGTTCTTC; CDR3 protein: CSASALASGWNEQFF
clone size: .; V gene: TRBV6-6; D gene: .; J gene: TRBJ2-3; CDR3 DNA: TGTGCCAGCAGTTACTCGGGCAGGGCTACAGATACGCAGTATTTT; CDR3 protein: CASSYSGRATDTQYF
clone size: .; V gene: TRBV14; D gene: TRBD2; J gene: TRBJ2-7; CDR3 DNA: TGTGCCAGCAGCCGGGGACTAGCGGGAGTCGGTGAGCAGTACTTC; CDR3 protein: CASSRGLAGVGEQYF
clone size: once; V gene: TRBV9; D gene: .; J gene: TRBJ2-3; CDR3 DNA: TGTGCCAGCAGCGTAGACGGCGGGGCCACAGATACGCAGTATTTT; CDR3 protein: CASSVDGGATDTQYF
clone size: .; V gene: TRBV15; D gene: .; J gene: TRBJ2-7; CDR3 DNA: TGTGCCACCAGCAGAGTCGTCTCCTACGAGCAGTACTTC; CDR3 protein: CATSRVVSYEQYF
clone size: .; V gene: TRBV10-3; D gene: TRBD1; J gene: TRBJ1-2; CDR3 DNA: TGTGCCATCAGTTTCGAGCCCGGGACAGTAAACTATGGCTACACCTTC; CDR3 protein: CAISFEPGTVNYGYTF
clone size: .; V gene: TRBV28; D gene: .; J gene: TRBJ2-5; CDR3 DNA: TGTGCCAGCACCCAGACCGGGGAACAAGAGACCCAGTACTTC; CDR3 protein: CASTQTGEQETQYF
clone size: .; V gene: TRBV7-9; D gene: TRBD2; J gene: TRBJ2-1; CDR3 DNA: TGTGCCAGCAGCTTAGGGGTTAGCGGGAGGGATGAGCAGTTCTTC; CDR3 protein: CASSLGVSGRDEQFF
clone size: .; V gene: TRBV3-1/TRBV3-2; D gene: .; J gene: TRBJ1-4; CDR3 DNA: TGTGCCAGCAGCCAAGCTTCCGGGGTACGGGAAAAACTGTTTTTT; CDR3 protein: CASSQASGVREKLFF
clone size: .; V gene: TRBV4-3; D gene: .; J gene: TRBJ2-7; CDR3 DNA: TGCGCCAGCAGCCAAGATACGGGAGACTACGAGCAGTACTTC; CDR3 protein: CASSQDTGDYEQYF
clone size: .; V gene: TRBV27; D gene: TRBD1; J gene: TRBJ2-1; CDR3 DNA: TGTGCCAGCAGCATCACAGGGGGCGGTAGATATGAGCAGTTCTTC; CDR3 protein: CASSITGGGRYEQFF
clone size: .; V gene: TRBV11-2; D gene: .; J gene: TRBJ2-2; CDR3 DNA: TGTGCCAGCAGCTTCAGGAACACCGGGGAGCTGTTTTTT; CDR3 protein: CASSFRNTGELFF
clone size: .; V gene: TRBV9; D gene: .; J gene: TRBJ2-6; CDR3 DNA: TGTGCCAGCAGCGAACCTACAGGGAGTGGGGCCAACGTCCTGACTTTC; CDR3 protein: CASSEPTGSGANVLTF
clone size: .; V gene: TRBV7-9; D gene: .; J gene: TRBJ2-3; CDR3 DNA: TGTGCCAGCAGCTGGACACGGGATACGCAGTATTTT; CDR3 protein: CASSWTRDTQYF
clone size: few; V gene: TRBV11-3; D gene: TRBD2; J gene: TRBJ2-2; CDR3 DNA: TGTGCCAGCAGTCTTGGACTAGCGAGGGAGCTGTTTTTT; CDR3 protein: CASSLGLARELFF
clone size: .; V gene: TRBV27; D gene: TRBD2; J gene: TRBJ2-3; CDR3 DNA: TGTGCCAGCAGTGCCGGGACTAGCGGGGGAGATACGCAGTATTTT; CDR3 protein: CASSAGTSGGDTQYF
clone size: .; V gene: TRBV2; D gene: .; J gene: TRBJ1-6; CDR3 DNA: TGTGCCAGCATTACCCCCGCGGGGCCGGATTCACCCCTCCACTTT; CDR3 protein: CASITPAGPDSPLHF
clone size: .; V gene: TRBV13; D gene: .; J gene: TRBJ1-1; CDR3 DNA: TGTGCCAGCAGCCGAACAGGAGAAGCTTTCTTT; CDR3 protein: CASSRTGEAFF
clone size: .; V gene: TRBV27; D gene: .; J gene: TRBJ2-3; CDR3 DNA: TGTGCCAGCAGTAAAACGGGCACAGATACGCAGTATTTT; CDR3 protein: CASSKTGTDTQYF
clone size: .; V gene: TRBV19; D gene: .; J gene: TRBJ1-1; CDR3 DNA: TGTGCCAGTAGTGCCTTCGACTCTTTGAACACTGAAGCTTTCTTT; CDR3 protein: CASSAFDSLNTEAFF
clone size: .; V gene: TRBV5-1; D gene: TRBD2; J gene: TRBJ2-5; CDR3 DNA: TGCGCCAGCTGGAGCGGGACTGGGTTGGAGACCCAGTACTTC; CDR3 protein: CASWSGTGLETQYF
clone size: .; V gene: TRBV21-1; D gene: .; J gene: TRBJ2-1; CDR3 DNA: TGTGCCAGCAGCCGACCCGGGTCCACAACTTACAATGAGCAGTTCTTC; CDR3 protein: CASSRPGSTTYNEQFF
clone size: .; V gene: TRBV5-1; D gene: .; J gene: TRBJ1-3; CDR3 DNA: TGCGCCAGCAGCTTGGCCTCCAGAATCTCTGGAAACACCATATATTTT; CDR3 protein: CASSLASRISGNTIYF
clone size: .; V gene: TRBV5-4; D gene: TRBD1; J gene: TRBJ2-2; CDR3 DNA: TGTGCCAGCAGCTTGGATTACAGGGGGCTGAGCACCGGGGAGCTGTTTTTT; CDR3 protein: CASSLDYRGLSTGELFF
clone size: .; V gene: TRBV7-2; D gene: TRBD1; J gene: TRBJ2-4; CDR3 DNA: TGTGCCAGCAGCTTAGTCGGGACAGGGGCGGCCAAAAACATTCAGTACTTC; CDR3 protein: CASSLVGTGAAKNIQYF
clone size: .; V gene: TRBV10-2; D gene: TRBD2; J gene: TRBJ2-3; CDR3 DNA: TGCGCCAGCAGTGATGCTAGCGGGAGTCTCCACACAGATACGCAGTATTTT; CDR3 protein: CASSDASGSLHTDTQYF
clone size: .; V gene: TRBV6-5; D gene: .; J gene: TRBJ2-5; CDR3 DNA: TGTGCCAGTGCGGGACTCCGAGAGACCCAGTACTTC; CDR3 protein: CASAGLRETQYF
clone size: .; V gene: TRBV6-5; D gene: .; J gene: TRBJ1-1; CDR3 DNA: TGTGCCAGCAGTTATAACAGGGAAGGGGACACTGAAGCTTTCTTT; CDR3 protein: CASSYNREGDTEAFF
clone size: once; V gene: TRBV6-6; D gene: TRBD2; J gene: TRBJ2-3; CDR3 DNA: TGTGCCAGCAGTCGGACTAGCGGACAAACTAGCACAGATACGCAGTATTTT; CDR3 protein: CASSRTSGQTSTDTQYF
clone size: .; V gene: TRBV18; D gene: .; J gene: TRBJ1-3; CDR3 DNA: TGTGCCAGCTCACCACGCGTAACCAGCGTCTCTGGAAACACCATATATTTT; CDR3 protein: CASSPRVTSVSGNTIYF
clone size: .; V gene: TRBV5-1; D gene: .; J gene: TRBJ1-1; CDR3 DNA: TGCGCCAGCAGCTTGGCGGTTGGGAGATTGAACACTGAAGCTTTCTTT; CDR3 protein: CASSLAVGRLNTEAFF
clone size: .; V gene: TRBV4-1; D gene: TRBD1; J gene: TRBJ1-2; CDR3 DNA: TGCGCCAGCAGCCCCGTCAGAGGACAGGAGATCTATGGCTACACCTTC; CDR3 protein: CASSPVRGQEIYGYTF
clone size: .; V gene: TRBV13; D gene: .; J gene: TRBJ2-7; CDR3 DNA: TGTGCCAGCAGTCTCCGGCGCAGGGGCTCCTACGAGCAGTACTTC; CDR3 protein: CASSLRRRGSYEQYF
clone size: .; V gene: TRBV20-1; D gene: TRBD1; J gene: TRBJ1-2; CDR3 DNA: TGCAGTGCTAGTCCGGGACAGCGAGGAACCTATGGCTACACCTTC; CDR3 protein: CSASPGQRGTYGYTF
clone size: .; V gene: TRBV3-1/TRBV3-2; D gene: .; J gene: TRBJ1-4; CDR3 DNA: TGTGCCAGCAGCCAACCTGGAGGGGAGAATGAAAAACTGTTTTTT; CDR3 protein: CASSQPGGENEKLFF
clone size: .; V gene: TRBV25-1; D gene: TRBD2; J gene: TRBJ2-5; CDR3 DNA: TGTGCCAGCAGTGAATCTCGCGGGAGTGGAGAGACCCAGTACTTC; CDR3 protein: CASSESRGSGETQYF
clone size: .; V gene: TRBV6-6; D gene: .; J gene: TRBJ2-7; CDR3 DNA: TGTGCCAGCAGTTCCGACAGCTACGAGCAGTACTTC; CDR3 protein: CASSSDSYEQYF
clone size: .; V gene: TRBV7-2; D gene: .; J gene: TRBJ1-2; CDR3 DNA: TGTGCCAGCAGCTTAGGTTCAGGGAGGGCCTATGGCTACACCTTC; CDR3 protein: CASSLGSGRAYGYTF
clone size: once; V gene: TRBV6-5; D gene: TRBD2; J gene: TRBJ2-1; CDR3 DNA: TGTGCCAGCTTTGCCCTAGCGGGAACCAACAATGAGCAGTTCTTC; CDR3 protein: CASFALAGTNNEQFF
clone size: once; V gene: TRBV5-6; D gene: .; J gene: TRBJ2-3; CDR3 DNA: TGTGCCAGCAGCTTGGTGGCTCAGAATACGCAGTATTTT; CDR3 protein: CASSLVAQNTQYF
clone size: .; V gene: TRBV3-1/TRBV3-2; D gene: TRBD2; J gene: TRBJ2-7; CDR3 DNA: TGTGCCAGCAGCCACCTTTCTAGCGGGAGAATATACGAGCAGTACTTC; CDR3 protein: CASSHLSSGRIYEQYF
clone size: .; V gene: TRBV30; D gene: TRBD1; J gene: TRBJ1-3; CDR3 DNA: TGTGCCTGGAAGGGACAGGGGCTCTCTGGAAACACCATATATTTT; CDR3 protein: CAWKGQGLSGNTIYF
clone size: .; V gene: TRBV19; D gene: TRBD1; J gene: TRBJ1-1; CDR3 DNA: TGTGCCAGTAGTATTATTATGACAGGGGGCTTGATGAACACTGAAGCTTTCTTT; CDR3 protein: CASSIIMTGGLMNTEAFF
clone size: .; V gene: TRBV15; D gene: TRBD1; J gene: TRBJ1-3; CDR3 DNA: TGTGCCACCAGTCCCGACAGGGGGAGCATGGGAAACACCATATATTTT; CDR3 protein: CATSPDRGSMGNTIYF
clone size: .; V gene: TRBV27; D gene: TRBD2; J gene: TRBJ2-7; CDR3 DNA: TGTGCCAGCAGTACCGGGACTAGCGGGACCGAGCAGTACTTC; CDR3 protein: CASSTGTSGTEQYF
clone size: .; V gene: TRBV20-1; D gene: .; J gene: TRBJ1-1; CDR3 DNA: TGCAGTAGCACCGGGGACACATTT; CDR3 protein: CSSTGDTF